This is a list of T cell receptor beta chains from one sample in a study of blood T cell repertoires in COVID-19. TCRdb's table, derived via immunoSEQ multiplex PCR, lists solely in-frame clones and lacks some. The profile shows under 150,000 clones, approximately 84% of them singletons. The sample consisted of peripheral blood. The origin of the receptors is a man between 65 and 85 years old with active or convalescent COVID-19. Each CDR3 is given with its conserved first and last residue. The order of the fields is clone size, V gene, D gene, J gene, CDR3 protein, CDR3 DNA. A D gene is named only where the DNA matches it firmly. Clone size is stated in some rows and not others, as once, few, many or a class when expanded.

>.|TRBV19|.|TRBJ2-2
CASSTPGTGELFF
TGTGCCAGTAGTACCCCCGGGACAGGGGAGCTGTTTTTT
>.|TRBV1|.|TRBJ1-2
CTSSKDRVGPQTYGYTF
TGCACCAGCAGCAAGGACAGGGTAGGGCCCCAAACCTATGGCTACACCTTC
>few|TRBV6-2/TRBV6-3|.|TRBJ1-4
CASSYSDRSNEKLFF
TGTGCCAGCAGTTACTCGGACAGATCTAATGAAAAACTGTTTTTT
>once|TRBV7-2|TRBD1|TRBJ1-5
CASSVTGFSNQPQHF
TGTGCCAGCAGCGTGACAGGGTTTAGCAATCAGCCCCAGCATTTT
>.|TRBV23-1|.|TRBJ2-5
CASSLDKGEETQYF
TGCGCCAGCAGCTTGGACAAGGGTGAAGAGACCCAGTACTTC
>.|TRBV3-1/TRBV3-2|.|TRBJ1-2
CASSPETRSYTF
TGTGCCAGCAGCCCTGAAACCAGGAGCTACACCTTC
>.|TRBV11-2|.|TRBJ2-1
CASSGTRGYNEQFF
TGTGCCAGCAGCGGGACCCGGGGGTACAATGAGCAGTTCTTC
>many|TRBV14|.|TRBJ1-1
CASSQERLAGQYTEAFF
TGTGCCAGCAGCCAAGAACGGCTGGCGGGCCAGTACACTGAAGCTTTCTTT
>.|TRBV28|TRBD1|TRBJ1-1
CASRLTGEEAFF
TGTGCCAGCAGGCTTACAGGGGAGGAAGCTTTCTTT
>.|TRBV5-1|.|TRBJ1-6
CASSAGRQVGVSPLHF
TGCGCCAGCAGCGCCGGAAGACAGGTCGGGGTTTCACCCCTCCACTTT
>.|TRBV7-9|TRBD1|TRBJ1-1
CASSPGQGEAFF
TGTGCCAGCAGCCCTGGACAGGGGGAAGCTTTCTTT
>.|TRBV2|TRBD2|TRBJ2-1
CASSEGLLAGNNEQFF
TGTGCCAGCAGTGAAGGTTTGCTAGCGGGGAACAATGAGCAGTTCTTC
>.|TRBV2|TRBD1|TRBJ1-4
CASRGTGFNEKLFF
TGTGCCAGCAGAGGGACAGGGTTTAATGAAAAACTGTTTTTT
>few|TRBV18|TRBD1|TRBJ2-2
CASSPGTGKNTGELFF
TGTGCCAGCTCACCCGGGACAGGGAAGAACACCGGGGAGCTGTTTTTT
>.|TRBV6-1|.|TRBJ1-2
CASSDRLANYGYTF
TGTGCCAGCAGTGATCGCCTAGCTAACTATGGCTACACCTTC
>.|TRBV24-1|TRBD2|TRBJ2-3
CATSPWTSGNGDTQYF
TGTGCCACCAGCCCCTGGACTAGCGGGAATGGGGATACGCAGTATTTT
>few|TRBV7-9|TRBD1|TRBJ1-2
CASSLDGDRANYGYTF
TGTGCCAGCAGCTTAGATGGGGACAGGGCCAACTATGGCTACACCTTC
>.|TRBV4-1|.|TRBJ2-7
CASSRDSTYEQYF
TGCGCCAGCAGTCGCGACAGTACCTACGAGCAGTACTTC
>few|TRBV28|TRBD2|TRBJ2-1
CASSPTQTWTSGVSYNEQFF
TGTGCCAGCAGTCCCACCCAGACTTGGACTAGCGGAGTGTCCTACAATGAGCAGTTCTTC
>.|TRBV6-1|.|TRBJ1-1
CASSEGPSGRRTEAFF
TGTGCCAGCAGTGAAGGACCTTCAGGGAGGCGCACTGAAGCTTTCTTT
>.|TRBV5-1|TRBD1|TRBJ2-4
CASSLAGDRAANIQYF
TGCGCCAGCAGCTTGGCCGGGGACAGGGCTGCAAACATTCAGTACTTC
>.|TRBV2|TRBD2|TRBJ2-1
CASREGRIF
TGTGCCAGCCGGGAGGGCCGGATCTTC
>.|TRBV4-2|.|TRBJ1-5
CASSQDPRIPNQPQHF
TGTGCCAGCAGCCAAGATCCGCGTATCCCCAATCAGCCCCAGCATTTT
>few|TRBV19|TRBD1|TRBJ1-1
CASRDRGRTEAFF
TGTGCCAGTAGGGACAGGGGGAGAACTGAAGCTTTCTTT
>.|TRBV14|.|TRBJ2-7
CASSQVASYEQYF
TGTGCCAGCAGCCAGGTAGCGAGCTACGAGCAGTACTTC
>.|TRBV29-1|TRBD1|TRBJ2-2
CSAEGQGHTGELFF
TGCAGCGCTGAGGGACAGGGGCACACCGGGGAGCTGTTTTTT
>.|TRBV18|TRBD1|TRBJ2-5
CASSPGQGETQYF
TGTGCCAGCTCGCCTGGACAGGGAGAGACCCAGTACTTC
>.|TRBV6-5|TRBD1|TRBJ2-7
CASSSNRGQGWEQYF
TGTGCCAGCAGTTCCAACCGGGGACAGGGGTGGGAGCAGTACTTC
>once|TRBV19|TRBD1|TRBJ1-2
CASSIWTGGATGYTF
TGTGCCAGTAGTATTTGGACAGGGGGCGCGACGGGCTACACCTTC
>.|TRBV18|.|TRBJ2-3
CASSSNSGTDTQYF
TGTGCCAGCTCATCGAATAGTGGCACAGATACGCAGTATTTT
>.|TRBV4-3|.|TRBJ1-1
CASSRLSTGNTEAFF
TGCGCCAGCAGCAGACTTTCTACCGGGAACACTGAAGCTTTCTTT
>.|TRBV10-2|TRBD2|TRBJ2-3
CASRPLAGHEGSSPDTQYF
TGCGCCAGCAGACCTCTAGCGGGTCACGAGGGGAGTAGCCCAGATACGCAGTATTTT
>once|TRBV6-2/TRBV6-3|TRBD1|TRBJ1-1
CASSSVTGEIAEAFF
TGTGCCAGCAGTTCCGTGACAGGGGAGATTGCTGAAGCTTTCTTT
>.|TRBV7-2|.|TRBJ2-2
CASSRTVNTGELFF
TGTGCCAGCAGCCGGACAGTGAACACCGGGGAGCTGTTTTTT
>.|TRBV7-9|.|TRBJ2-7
CASSSHTSSYEQYF
TGTGCCAGCAGCTCCCACACAAGCTCCTACGAGCAGTACTTC
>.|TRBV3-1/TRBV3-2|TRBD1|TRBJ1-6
CASGQGPLPLHF
TGTGCCAGCGGACAGGGGCCCCTGCCCCTCCACTTT
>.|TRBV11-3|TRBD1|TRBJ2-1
CASSPGTASYNEQFF
TGTGCCAGCAGCCCCGGGACAGCTTCCTACAATGAGCAGTTCTTC
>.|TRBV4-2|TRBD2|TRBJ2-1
CASSRTSGGLNNEQFF
TGTGCCAGCAGCCGGACTAGCGGGGGGTTGAACAATGAGCAGTTCTTC
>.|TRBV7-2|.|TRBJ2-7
CASSWYRDTYEQYF
TGTGCCAGCAGCTGGTACAGGGACACCTACGAGCAGTACTTC
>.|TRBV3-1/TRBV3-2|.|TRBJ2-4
CASSLGPGSGVIQYF
TGTGCCAGCAGCCTTGGGCCGGGGAGTGGGGTCATTCAGTACTTC
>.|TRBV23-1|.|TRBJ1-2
CASSPPTGTNYGYTF
TGCGCCAGCAGTCCCCCCACAGGGACTAACTATGGCTACACCTTC
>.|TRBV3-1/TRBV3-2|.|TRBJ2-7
CASSQGVRGRGYEQYF
TGTGCCAGCAGCCAAGGTGTTAGAGGTCGCGGCTACGAGCAGTACTTC
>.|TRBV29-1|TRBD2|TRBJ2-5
CSVALAGVETQYF
TGCAGCGTCGCACTAGCGGGGGTGGAGACCCAGTACTTC
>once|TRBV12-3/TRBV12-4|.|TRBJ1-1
CASSLWAGEAFF
TGTGCCAGCAGTTTATGGGCAGGTGAAGCTTTCTTT
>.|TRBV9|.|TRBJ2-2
CASSVKGDDTGELFF
TGTGCCAGCAGCGTCAAGGGGGATGACACCGGGGAGCTGTTTTTT
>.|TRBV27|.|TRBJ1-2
CASSFGDTNYGYTF
TGTGCCAGCAGTTTTGGGGACACTAACTATGGCTACACCTTC
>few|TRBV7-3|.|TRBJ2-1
CASRGTTGNLEQFF
TGTGCCAGCAGAGGAACGACAGGAAATCTTGAGCAGTTCTTC
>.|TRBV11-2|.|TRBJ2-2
CASSLEARVPGELFF
TGTGCCAGCAGCTTAGAAGCCAGGGTTCCCGGGGAGCTGTTTTTT
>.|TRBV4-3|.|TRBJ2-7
CASGPGIYEQYF
TGCGCCAGCGGGCCAGGCATCTACGAGCAGTACTTC
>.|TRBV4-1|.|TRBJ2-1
CASSSRLGSYNEQFF
TGCGCCAGCAGCTCTAGACTAGGGTCCTACAATGAGCAGTTCTTC
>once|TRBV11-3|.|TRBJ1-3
CASRHATDRSTIYF
TGTGCCAGCAGGCACGCGACCGACCGGAGCACCATATATTTT
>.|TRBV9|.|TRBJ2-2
CASSVGGRMGTGELFF
TGTGCCAGCAGCGTAGGGGGGAGGATGGGCACCGGGGAGCTGTTTTTT
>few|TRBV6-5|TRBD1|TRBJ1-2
CASSYGTENYGYTF
TGTGCCAGCAGTTACGGGACAGAAAACTATGGCTACACCTTC
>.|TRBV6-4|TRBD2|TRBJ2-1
CASSDSMASGSYNEQFF
TGTGCCAGCAGTGACTCGATGGCTAGCGGGTCCTACAATGAGCAGTTCTTC